This entry is about one T cell receptor (beta chain). The antigen is not known. TCRdb redid the calling of the 5' RACE reads with MiXCR, one entry per CDR3 protein. Here the sample spans approximately 120,000 distinct CDR3 sequences, roughly 15% being singletons. The data are from a study of T cells after yellow fever vaccination. Study overall: Researchers used SMART-Seq v4 Ultra Low Input to prepare fractions that had low cell numbers.

Germline trimming cut 4 bases from V and 2 bases from J; bases unmatched to any gene: 4. CDR3 length equals 14 residues. Germline V gives CDR1 MGHRA, CDR2 YSYEKL. Study results and limitations: A minor fraction of clonotypes spanned both CD4 and CD8 compartments.

The sequences come from CD8+ T cells sorted from PBMCs, collected 5 days after the yellow fever booster vaccination. The TCR sequence derives from a man between 18 and 29 years old who received the YFV17D yellow fever vaccine. The chain employs TRBV4-1 and TRBJ2-7; the match to TRBD1 covers 8 bases. The CDR3 sequence: CASSPGQGAYEQYV. The CDR3 region has the DNA TGCGCCAGCAGCCCAGGACAGGGCGCCTACGAGCAGTACGTC.